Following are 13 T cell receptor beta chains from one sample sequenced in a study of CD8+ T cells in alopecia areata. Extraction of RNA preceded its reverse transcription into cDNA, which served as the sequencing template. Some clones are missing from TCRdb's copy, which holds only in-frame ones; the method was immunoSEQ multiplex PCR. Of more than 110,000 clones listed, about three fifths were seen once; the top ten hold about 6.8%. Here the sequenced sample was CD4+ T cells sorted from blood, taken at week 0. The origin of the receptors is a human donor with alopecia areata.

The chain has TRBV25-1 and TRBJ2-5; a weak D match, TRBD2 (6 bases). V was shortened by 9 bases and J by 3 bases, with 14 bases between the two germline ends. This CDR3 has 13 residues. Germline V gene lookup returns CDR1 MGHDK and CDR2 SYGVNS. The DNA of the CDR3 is TGTGCCAGTGCCTGGGGGGAGGAAGAGACCCAGTACTTC. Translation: CASAWGEEETQYF.

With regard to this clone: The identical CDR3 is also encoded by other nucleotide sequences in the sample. This CDR3 reads CAWSTGANVLTF. The CDR3 nucleotides read TGTGCCTGGAGTACCGGGGCCAACGTCCTGACTTTC. The chain recombines TRBV30 with TRBJ2-6; unclear D gene. V lost 2 bases and J 4 bases, leaving 3 bases between the germline ends. Per the germline V gene, CDR1 is GTSNPN and CDR2 is SVGIG (reference sequence). CDR3 size: 12 residues. Full variable domain (missing parts from reference TRBV30 and TRBJ2-6): SQTIHQWPATLVQPVGSPLSLECTVEGTSNPNLYWYRQAAGRGLQLLFYSVGIGQISSEVPQNLSASRPQDRQFILSSKKLLLSDSGFYLCAWSTGANVLTFGAGSRLTVL.

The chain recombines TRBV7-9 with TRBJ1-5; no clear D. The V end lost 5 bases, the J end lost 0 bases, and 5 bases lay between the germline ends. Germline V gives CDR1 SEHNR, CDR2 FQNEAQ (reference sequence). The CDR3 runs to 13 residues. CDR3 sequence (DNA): TGTGCCAGCAGCATCGGTAGCAATCAGCCCCAGCATTTT. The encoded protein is CASSIGSNQPQHF.

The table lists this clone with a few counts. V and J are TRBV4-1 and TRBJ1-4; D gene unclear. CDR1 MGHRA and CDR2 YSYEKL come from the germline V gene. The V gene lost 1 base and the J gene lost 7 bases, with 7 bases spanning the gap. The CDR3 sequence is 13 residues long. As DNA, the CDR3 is TGCGCCAGCAGCCAAGTCGTGGGTGAAAAACTGTTTTTT. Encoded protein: CASSQVVGEKLFF.

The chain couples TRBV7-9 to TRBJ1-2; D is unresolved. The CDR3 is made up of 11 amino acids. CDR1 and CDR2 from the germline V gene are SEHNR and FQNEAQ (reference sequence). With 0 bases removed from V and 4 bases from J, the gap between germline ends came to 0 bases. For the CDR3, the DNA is TGTGCCAGCAGCTTAGCCTATGGCTACACCTTC. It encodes CASSLAYGYTF.

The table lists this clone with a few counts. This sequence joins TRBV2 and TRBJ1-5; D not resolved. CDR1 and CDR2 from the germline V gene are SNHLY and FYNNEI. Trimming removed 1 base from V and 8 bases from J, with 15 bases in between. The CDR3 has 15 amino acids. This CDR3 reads CASSEGNRGPEPQHF. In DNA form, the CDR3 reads TGTGCCAGCAGTGAAGGGAACCGAGGCCCCGAGCCCCAGCATTTT.

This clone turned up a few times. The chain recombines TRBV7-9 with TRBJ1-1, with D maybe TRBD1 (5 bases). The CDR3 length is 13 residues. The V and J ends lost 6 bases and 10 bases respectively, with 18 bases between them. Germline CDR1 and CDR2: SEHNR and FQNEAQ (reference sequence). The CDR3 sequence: CASSLRDLQGAFF. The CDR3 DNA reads TGTGCCAGCAGTTTACGGGACCTCCAAGGAGCTTTCTTT.

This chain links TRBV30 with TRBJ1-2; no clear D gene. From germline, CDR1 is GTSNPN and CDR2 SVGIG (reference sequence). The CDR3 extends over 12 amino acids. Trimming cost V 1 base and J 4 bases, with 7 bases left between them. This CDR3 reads CAWSGGTYGYTF. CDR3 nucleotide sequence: TGTGCCTGGAGTGGAGGAACCTATGGCTACACCTTC.

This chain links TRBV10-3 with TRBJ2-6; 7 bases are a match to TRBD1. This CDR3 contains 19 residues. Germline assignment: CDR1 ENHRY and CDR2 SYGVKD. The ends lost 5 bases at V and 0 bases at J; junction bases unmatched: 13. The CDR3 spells CAISRTGDPSSSGANVLTF. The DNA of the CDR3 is TGTGCCATCAGTCGAACAGGGGACCCCTCTTCCTCTGGGGCCAACGTCCTGACTTTC.

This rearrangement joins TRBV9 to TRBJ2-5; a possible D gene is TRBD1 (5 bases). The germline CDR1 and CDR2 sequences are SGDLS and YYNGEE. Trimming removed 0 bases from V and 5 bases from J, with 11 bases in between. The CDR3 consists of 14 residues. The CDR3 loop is CASSVVAQGETQYF. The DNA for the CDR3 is TGTGCCAGCAGCGTAGTGGCTCAGGGTGAGACCCAGTACTTC.

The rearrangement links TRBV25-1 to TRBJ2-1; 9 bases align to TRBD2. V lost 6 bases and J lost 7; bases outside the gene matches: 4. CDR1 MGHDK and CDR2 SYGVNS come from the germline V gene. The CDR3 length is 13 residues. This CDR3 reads CASRTSGFNEQFF. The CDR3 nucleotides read TGTGCCAGCAGAACTAGCGGGTTTAATGAGCAGTTCTTC.

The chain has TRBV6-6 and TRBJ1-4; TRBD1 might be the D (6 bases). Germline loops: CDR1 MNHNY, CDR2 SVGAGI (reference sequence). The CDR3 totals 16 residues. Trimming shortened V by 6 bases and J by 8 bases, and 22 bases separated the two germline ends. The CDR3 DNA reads TGTGCCAGCAGCCCACCCTCTGCAGGGGTGAGAGAAAAACTGTTTTTT. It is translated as CASSPPSAGVREKLFF.

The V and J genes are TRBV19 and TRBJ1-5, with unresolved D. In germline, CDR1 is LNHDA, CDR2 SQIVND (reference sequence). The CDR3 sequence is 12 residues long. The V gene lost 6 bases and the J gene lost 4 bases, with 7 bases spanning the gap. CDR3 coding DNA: TGTGCCAGTAGCCTTCGTAATCAGCCCCAGCATTTT. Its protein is CASSLRNQPQHF.